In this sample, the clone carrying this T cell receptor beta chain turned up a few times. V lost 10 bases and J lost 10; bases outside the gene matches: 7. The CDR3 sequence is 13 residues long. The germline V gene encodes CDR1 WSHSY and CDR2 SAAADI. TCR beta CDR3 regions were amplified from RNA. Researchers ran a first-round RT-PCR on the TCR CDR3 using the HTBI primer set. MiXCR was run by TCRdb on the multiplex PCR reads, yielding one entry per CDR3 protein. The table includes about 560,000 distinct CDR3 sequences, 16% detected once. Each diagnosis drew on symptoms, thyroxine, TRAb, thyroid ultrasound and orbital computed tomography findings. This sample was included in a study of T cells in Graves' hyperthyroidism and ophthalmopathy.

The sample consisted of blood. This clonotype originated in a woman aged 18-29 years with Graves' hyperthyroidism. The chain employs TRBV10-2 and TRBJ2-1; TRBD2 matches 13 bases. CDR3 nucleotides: TGCGCCACTAGGACTAGCGGGAGAGGGGAGCAGTTCTTC. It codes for CATRTSGRGEQFF.